Listed below are T cell receptor beta chains from one sample, sequenced in a study of CD4 T cell repertoires in COVID-19. Sequencing was performed with immunoSEQ multiplex PCR; in TCRdb, only in-frame clones are kept and a portion is missing. The sample has about 24,000 clones; roughly 92% are singletons. The source was circulating follicular helper CD4+ T cells (cTfh) from blood, collected before the COVID-19 pandemic. These receptors originate from a human donor who had COVID-19. Both conserved end residues are part of each CDR3. The D gene is left open where the match is weak.

D gene: TRBD2; V gene: TRBV11-3; CDR3 protein: CASSQGAGAVTGELFF
D gene: .; V gene: TRBV19; CDR3 protein: CASSKAGVTEAFF
D gene: TRBD1; V gene: TRBV6-5; CDR3 protein: CASRTGQGAGEAFF
D gene: TRBD1; V gene: TRBV7-2; CDR3 protein: CASSLEGGQGDTEAFF
D gene: .; V gene: TRBV28; CDR3 protein: CATHYRVYGYTF
D gene: .; V gene: TRBV5-6; CDR3 protein: CASSKIQVKGEAFF
D gene: .; V gene: TRBV6-5; CDR3 protein: CASSFPGDTQYF
D gene: .; V gene: TRBV7-2; CDR3 protein: CASRQQVTSYEQYF
D gene: .; V gene: TRBV20-1; CDR3 protein: CSAKQQVLYTF
D gene: TRBD1; V gene: TRBV12-5; CDR3 protein: CASGLVKGRGNQETQYF
D gene: TRBD1; V gene: TRBV7-7; CDR3 protein: CASSPDRGGEQYF
D gene: TRBD2; V gene: TRBV13; CDR3 protein: CASSLGGRANTDTQYF
D gene: TRBD1; V gene: TRBV7-7; CDR3 protein: CASSFDRGEGSEQFF
D gene: TRBD1; V gene: TRBV5-6; CDR3 protein: CASSPLGQGVTEAFF
D gene: TRBD1; V gene: TRBV5-8; CDR3 protein: CASSLGDRVSTEAFF
D gene: .; V gene: TRBV30; CDR3 protein: CAWNTGVYNEQFF
D gene: .; V gene: TRBV2; CDR3 protein: CATSKQGHSTEAFF
D gene: .; V gene: TRBV2; CDR3 protein: CASSRGASGEQFF
D gene: TRBD1; V gene: TRBV5-1; CDR3 protein: CASSLQIDRGRVNTEAFF
D gene: .; V gene: TRBV5-4; CDR3 protein: CASSLPGLLNTEAFF
D gene: .; V gene: TRBV10-3; CDR3 protein: CAISESGGPYNEQFF
D gene: TRBD1; V gene: TRBV19; CDR3 protein: CASSPGSGQGYTEAFF
D gene: .; V gene: TRBV13; CDR3 protein: CASSPNSFPYEQYF
D gene: TRBD2; V gene: TRBV7-2; CDR3 protein: CASSLGTSGKQETQYF
D gene: .; V gene: TRBV14; CDR3 protein: CASSQIGAGELFF
D gene: TRBD1; V gene: TRBV7-7; CDR3 protein: CASSLNTGGGGELFF
D gene: TRBD2; V gene: TRBV5-4; CDR3 protein: CASSKTSGAIADTQYF
D gene: .; V gene: TRBV5-8; CDR3 protein: CASNPRGGAGAHEQYF
D gene: TRBD2; V gene: TRBV6-1; CDR3 protein: CASSATSGRGNEQFF
D gene: TRBD1; V gene: TRBV6-1; CDR3 protein: CASTGQGAFGYGYTF
D gene: TRBD1; V gene: TRBV2; CDR3 protein: CASSDLDRGGNTIYF
D gene: TRBD1; V gene: TRBV11-1; CDR3 protein: CASSEQGTYGYTF
D gene: .; V gene: TRBV28; CDR3 protein: CASSLSSSGANVLTF
D gene: TRBD1; V gene: TRBV11-3; CDR3 protein: CASSSQGQGGNEQFF
D gene: TRBD1; V gene: TRBV15; CDR3 protein: CATSREGTVGGMNTEAFF
D gene: .; V gene: TRBV14; CDR3 protein: CASSPSGNTIYF
D gene: TRBD1; V gene: TRBV7-2; CDR3 protein: CASSLSTGKAVNEQFF